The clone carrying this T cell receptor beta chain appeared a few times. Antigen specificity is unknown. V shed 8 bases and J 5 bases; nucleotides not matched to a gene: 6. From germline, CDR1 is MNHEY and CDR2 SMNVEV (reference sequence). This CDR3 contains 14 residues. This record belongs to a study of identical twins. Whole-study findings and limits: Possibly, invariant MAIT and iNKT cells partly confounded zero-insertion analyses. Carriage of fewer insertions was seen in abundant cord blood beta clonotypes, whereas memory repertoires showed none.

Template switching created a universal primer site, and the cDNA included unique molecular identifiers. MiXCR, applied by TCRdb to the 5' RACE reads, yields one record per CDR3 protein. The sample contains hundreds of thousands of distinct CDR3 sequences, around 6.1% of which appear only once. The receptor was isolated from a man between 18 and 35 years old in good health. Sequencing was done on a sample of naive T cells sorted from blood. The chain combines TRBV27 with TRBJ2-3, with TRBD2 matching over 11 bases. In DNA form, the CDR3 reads TGTGCCAGCCTTAGCGGGAGGGCCGGAGATACGCAGTATTTT. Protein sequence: CASLSGRAGDTQYF.